These 17 T cell receptor beta chains were sequenced from one sample in a study of human T cells and chemical hapten exposure. Time point described: patch test 1, 2 weeks after DPC sensitization. The treatment here: therapeutic diphenylcyclopropenone sensitization with weekly scalp DPC. One entry per CDR3 protein, called by TCRdb with MiXCR from the RACE reads. The sample consists of roughly 120,000 distinct CDR3 sequences, 12% of them appearing once. The sample was whole blood, taken in connection with sensitization to the hapten diphenylcyclopropenone (DPC). All receptors derive from a woman in her fifties or sixties with alopecia areata. Some clones in this sample may be carry-over from other donors' samples.

This clonotype was picked up many times. This chain uses TRBV6-5 with TRBJ2-7; possible D gene TRBD1, 5 bases. The CDR3 loop spans 14 amino acids. V lost 3 bases and J lost 1, with 10 bases in between. The germline gives CDR1 MNHEY, CDR2 SVGAGI. The CDR3 loop reads CASSYSYRSYEQYF. CDR3 bases: TGTGCCAGCAGTTATTCATACAGGTCCTACGAGCAGTACTTC.

This clonotype was observed many times. J is TRBJ1-1 and V is TRBV6-6, with TRBD1 matching over 10 bases. The junction had 8 bases not matched to a gene; V was cut back by 5 bases and J by 8 bases. The CDR3 contains 14 residues. From germline, CDR1 is MNHNY and CDR2 SVGAGI (reference sequence). The CDR3 coding sequence is TGTGCCAGCAGTACCCCGGGACAGGGGAGCGAAGCTTTCTTT. As protein: CASSTPGQGSEAFF.

This clonotype was observed a handful of times. The chain carries TRBV10-2 and TRBJ2-1, with D possibly TRBD2 on 6 matching bases. V lost 9 bases to trimming and J lost 9 bases, with 15 bases between them. Germline V lookup: CDR1 WSHSY, CDR2 SAAADI. The CDR3 contains 12 residues. The CDR3 spells CASTPGLGEQFF. The CDR3 DNA sequence: TGCGCCAGTACCCCGGGACTCGGTGAGCAGTTCTTC.

Many counts were recorded for this clonotype. V and J are TRBV12-3 or TRBV12-4 and TRBJ2-1, with D tentatively TRBD1 or TRBD2 (7 bases each). V lost 8 bases and J lost 9, with 20 bases in between. This CDR3 has 14 amino acids. In nucleotides, the CDR3 is TGTGCCAGCCACACAGGGGCGGGGGTCGGTGAGCAGTTCTTC. Its translation is CASHTGAGVGEQFF.

This clonotype was counted many times. The chain joins TRBV7-9 to TRBJ1-5; tentative D call: TRBD1 (5 bases). Trimming cost V 2 bases and J 4 bases, with 12 bases left between them. This CDR3 contains 15 residues. Germline CDR1 reads SEHNR; CDR2 reads FQNEAQ (reference sequence). DNA of the CDR3: TGTGCCAGCAGCTTAAGTGAGGGGCGAAATCAGCCCCAGCATTTT. It is translated as CASSLSEGRNQPQHF.

This chain links TRBV5-1 with TRBJ2-5; D perhaps matches TRBD2 (6 bases). The V gene lost 1 base and the J gene lost 1 base, with 8 bases spanning the gap. The CDR3 extends over 14 amino acids. Germline V gene data show CDR1 as SGHRS and CDR2 as YFSETQ. The CDR3 DNA reads TGCGCCAGCAGCTTGACTAGCATCCAAGAGACCCAGTACTTC. The encoded protein is CASSLTSIQETQYF.

By frequency in the sample, this clonotype is medium-sized. V and J are TRBV29-1 and TRBJ2-1; TRBD2 aligns across 7 bases. The germline gives CDR1 SQVTM, CDR2 ANQGSEA. V lost 4 bases and J lost 10; bases outside the gene matches: 10. CDR3 length: 13 residues. The CDR3 DNA sequence: TGCAGCGTTGCCCTGTGGGAGGGGATGGAGCAGTTCTTC. Translated, it gives CSVALWEGMEQFF.

This chain links TRBV6-5 with TRBJ1-2; no clear D gene. The length of the CDR3 is 13 residues. With 2 bases removed from V and 9 bases from J, the gap between germline ends came to 13 bases. Germline CDR1 and CDR2: MNHEY and SVGAGI. The CDR3 here is CASSYNIKGSYTF. For the CDR3, the DNA is TGTGCCAGCAGTTACAATATCAAGGGCAGCTACACCTTC.

This clonotype was observed a handful of times. V and J are TRBV4-1 and TRBJ1-1, with no clear D. V was shortened by 3 bases and J by 2 bases, with 7 bases between the two germline ends. From germline, CDR1 is MGHRA and CDR2 YSYEKL. This CDR3 has 13 amino acids. In DNA, the CDR3 is TGCGCCAGCAGCCAGATGCATAACACTGAAGCTTTCTTT. Translated: CASSQMHNTEAFF.

This clonotype was seen ten or more times. The rearrangement joins TRBV5-1 to TRBJ1-1; D ambiguous. The CDR3 contains 14 residues. V shed 4 bases and J shed 4 bases, with 14 bases lying between them. Germline values: CDR1 SGHRS, CDR2 YFSETQ. The DNA for the CDR3 is TGCGCCAGCAGCCCCACTGCCTTCGGCACTGAAGCTTTCTTT. This codes for CASSPTAFGTEAFF.

This clonotype has only a few counts. Sequence at one end of the junction differs from germline and may be a read error. This rearrangement joins TRBV7-2 to TRBJ2-7; D is unclear. The CDR3 is 15 residues long. Per the germline V gene, CDR1 is SGHTA and CDR2 is FQGNSA. Here the CDR3 DNA reads TGTGCCAGCAGCCCCCTCCGGGCCGCGCTCGGCGAGCAGCACTTC. Translated: CASSPLRAALGEQHF.

This chain connects TRBV7-9 to TRBJ2-7, with TRBD1 matching 8 bases. Trimming removed 4 bases from V and 3 bases from J; junction bases left unmatched: 5. This CDR3 spans 14 amino acids. Germline V lookup: CDR1 SEHNR, CDR2 FQNEAQ (reference sequence). CDR3 nucleotide sequence: TGTGCCAGCAGCTCCCCCGGGACAGGCTACGAGCAGTACTTC. Its translation: CASSSPGTGYEQYF.

This clonotype was counted only a few times. The genes are TRBV19 and TRBJ2-7, with TRBD1 as a possible D gene (5 bases). The CDR3 spans 13 residues. In germline, CDR1 is LNHDA, CDR2 SQIVND (reference sequence). Trimming pared 7 bases from V and 0 bases from J, leaving 10 bases between. The CDR3 region has the DNA TGTGCCAGTAACCAGGGCAGCTCCTACGAGCAGTACTTC. Translating it yields CASNQGSSYEQYF.

This clonotype was detected a few times. The chain carries TRBV5-1 and TRBJ2-7; 10 nucleotides line up with TRBD1. Germline CDR1 reads SGHRS; CDR2 reads YFSETQ. The V and J ends lost 4 bases and 2 bases, in that order; junction bases with no gene match: 9. CDR3 length: 16 amino acids. CDR3 amino acids: CASSPRDRGRTYEQYF. The CDR3 region has the DNA TGCGCCAGCAGCCCCCGGGACAGGGGAAGGACCTACGAGCAGTACTTC.

This clonotype turned up a few times. The genes are TRBV28 and TRBJ1-1, with D possibly being TRBD1 (5 bases). The CDR3 is 11 residues long. Trimming cost V 10 bases and J 3 bases, with 9 bases left between them. Germline lookup yields CDR1 MDHEN and CDR2 SYDVKM. Written as DNA, the CDR3 is TGTGCCACTAGGGGAGACACTGAAGCTTTCTTT. It yields the protein CATRGDTEAFF.

This clonotype has at least ten counts. The rearrangement uses TRBV7-9 and TRBJ1-1, with 8 positions matching TRBD1. The V and J ends lost 5 bases and 5 bases, in that order; junction bases with no gene match: 13. CDR3 size: 16 residues. The V gene's germline CDR1 is SEHNR and CDR2 FQNEAQ (reference sequence). CDR3 residues: CASSPKTGARDTEAFF. The CDR3 coding sequence is TGTGCCAGCAGCCCGAAGACAGGGGCTAGGGATACTGAAGCTTTCTTT.

The CDR3 nucleotides are TGCAGTGCTAGAGCCTGGGGGTCGAACACTGAAGCTTTCTTT. Translating it yields CSARAWGSNTEAFF. The chain employs TRBV20-1 and TRBJ1-1, with D possibly being TRBD1 (5 bases). V was cut by 1 base and J by 1 base, with 10 bases left in between. This CDR3 is 14 amino acids long. Looked up from germline, CDR1 is DFQATT and CDR2 is SNEGSKA (reference sequence).